This T cell receptor (beta chain) was sequenced for a study of beta chain features in type 1 diabetes. A few counts support this clone. cDNA synthesis used the whole RNA isolate, giving expressed TCRB sequences. TCRdb keeps only in-frame clones here, not all; method: immunoSEQ multiplex PCR. The sample contains almost 250,000 clones, roughly 13% of which appear only once. Germline loops: CDR1 SGHRS, CDR2 YFSETQ. V gave up 4 bases and J gave up 4 bases, with 14 bases separating them. The CDR3 has 15 amino acids. The V gene is TRBV5-1, the J gene TRBJ2-2, with D perhaps TRBD1 (6 bases). This receptor was obtained from a woman aged 40 to 50 in good health. Sequences were obtained from naive CD4+ T cells from blood. The DNA of the CDR3 is TGCGCCAGCAGCAATCAGGGGACCAGCACCGGGGAGCTGTTTTTT. Amino acid sequence: CASSNQGTSTGELFF. Full variable domain (remainder filled in from reference TRBV5-1 and TRBJ2-2): KAGVTQTPRYLIKTRGQQVTLSCSPISGHRSVSWYQQTPGQGLQFLFEYFSETQRNKGNFPGRFSGRQFSNSRSEMNVSTLELGDSALYLCASSNQGTSTGELFFGEGSRLTVL.